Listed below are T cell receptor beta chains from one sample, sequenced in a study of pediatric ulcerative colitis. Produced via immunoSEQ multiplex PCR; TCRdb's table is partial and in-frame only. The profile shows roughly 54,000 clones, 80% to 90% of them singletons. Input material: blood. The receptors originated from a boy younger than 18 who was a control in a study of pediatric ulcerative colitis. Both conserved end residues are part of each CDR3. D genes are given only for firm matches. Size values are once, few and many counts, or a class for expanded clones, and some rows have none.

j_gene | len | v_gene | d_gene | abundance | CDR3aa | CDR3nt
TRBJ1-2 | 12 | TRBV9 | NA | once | CASSLDSYGYTF | TGTGCCAGCAGCCTCGACAGCTATGGCTACACCTTC
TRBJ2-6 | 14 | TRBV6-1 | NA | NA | CASSERMGANVLTF | TGTGCCAGCAGTGAGAGAATGGGGGCCAACGTCCTGACTTTC
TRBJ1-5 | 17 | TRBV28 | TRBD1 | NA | CASSFFTDRFSNQPQHF | TGTGCCAGCAGTTTCTTCACGGACAGGTTTAGCAATCAGCCCCAGCATTTT
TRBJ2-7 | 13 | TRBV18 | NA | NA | CASSPGQRNEQYF | TGTGCCAGCTCACCTGGACAGAGGAACGAGCAGTACTTC
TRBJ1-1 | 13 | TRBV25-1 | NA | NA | CASRLPLNTEAFF | TGTGCCAGCAGGTTACCCCTAAACACTGAAGCTTTCTTT
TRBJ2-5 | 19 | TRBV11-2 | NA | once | CASSLGVSYETDARETQYF | TGTGCCAGCAGCTTAGGAGTCTCCTACGAGACAGACGCACGGGAGACCCAGTACTTC
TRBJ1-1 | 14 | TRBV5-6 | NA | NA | CASSLAGENTEAFF | TGTGCCAGCAGCTTGGCCGGGGAGAACACTGAAGCTTTCTTT
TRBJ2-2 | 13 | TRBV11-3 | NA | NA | CASSSMVAGELFF | TGTGCCAGCAGTTCGATGGTGGCCGGGGAGCTGTTTTTT
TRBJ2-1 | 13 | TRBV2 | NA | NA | CASSGHPYNEQFF | TGTGCCAGCAGTGGGCACCCATACAATGAGCAGTTCTTC
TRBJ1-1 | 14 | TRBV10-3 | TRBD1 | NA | CAISLGQGGTEAFF | TGTGCCATCAGCCTGGGACAGGGGGGGACTGAAGCTTTCTTT
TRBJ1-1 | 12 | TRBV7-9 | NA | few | CASSPGGTEAFF | TGTGCCAGCAGCCCGGGGGGAACTGAAGCTTTCTTT
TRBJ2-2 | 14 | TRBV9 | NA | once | CASSVEGVTGELFF | TGTGCCAGCAGCGTAGAGGGGGTAACCGGGGAGCTGTTTTTT
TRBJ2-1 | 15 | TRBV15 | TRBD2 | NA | CATSKEREGVNEQFF | TGTGCCACCAGCAAAGAGCGGGAGGGCGTCAATGAGCAGTTCTTC
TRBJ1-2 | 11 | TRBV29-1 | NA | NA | CSASENYGYTF | TGCAGCGCATCAGAAAACTATGGCTACACCTTC
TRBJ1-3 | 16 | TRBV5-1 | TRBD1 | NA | CASSLGDRGNRNTIYF | TGCGCCAGCAGCTTGGGGGACAGGGGGAACCGAAACACCATATATTTT
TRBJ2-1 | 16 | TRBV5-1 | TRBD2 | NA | CASSLSSGSSYNEQFF | TGCGCCAGCAGCTTGTCTAGCGGGAGCTCCTACAATGAGCAGTTCTTC
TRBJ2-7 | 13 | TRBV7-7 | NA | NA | CASSLVRGYEQYF | TGTGCTAGCAGCTTAGTAAGGGGCTACGAGCAGTACTTC
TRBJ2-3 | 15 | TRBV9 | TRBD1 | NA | CASSDGNRGTDTQYF | TGTGCCAGCAGCGATGGGAACAGGGGTACAGATACGCAGTATTTT
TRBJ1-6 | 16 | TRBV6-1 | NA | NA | CASSEAGAGTYSPLHF | TGTGCCAGCAGTGAAGCTGGAGCAGGGACTTATTCACCCCTCCACTTT
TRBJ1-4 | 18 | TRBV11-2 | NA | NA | CASSSTRGANFFNEKLFF | TGTGCCAGCAGCTCCACTAGGGGGGCAAATTTTTTTAATGAAAAACTGTTTTTT
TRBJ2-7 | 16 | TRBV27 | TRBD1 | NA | CASSTTPRGQSYEQYF | TGTGCCAGCAGCACCACCCCTAGGGGACAGAGCTACGAGCAGTACTTC
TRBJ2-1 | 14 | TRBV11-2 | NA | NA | CASSLKGRENEQFF | TGTGCCAGCAGCTTAAAGGGCAGGGAGAATGAGCAGTTCTTC
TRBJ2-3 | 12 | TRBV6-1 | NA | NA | CASSEVKDTQYF | TGTGCCAGCAGTGAGGTGAAAGATACGCAGTATTTT
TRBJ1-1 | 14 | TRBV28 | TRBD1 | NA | CASRRQGFGTEAFF | TGTGCCAGCAGACGACAGGGGTTTGGCACTGAAGCTTTCTTT
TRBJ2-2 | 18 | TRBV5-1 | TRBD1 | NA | CASSKIKKDRANTGELFF | TGCGCCAGCAGCAAAATTAAGAAGGACAGGGCGAACACCGGGGAGCTGTTTTTT
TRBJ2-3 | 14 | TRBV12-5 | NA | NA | CASVRVTSTDTQYF | TGTGCTAGTGTCCGGGTTACTAGCACAGATACGCAGTATTTT
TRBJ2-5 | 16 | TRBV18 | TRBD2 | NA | CASSQTGLAGEETQYF | TGTGCCAGCTCACAGACGGGACTAGCGGGAGAAGAGACCCAGTACTTC
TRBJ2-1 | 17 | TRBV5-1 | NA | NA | CASSLAPFGLAYNEQFF | TGCGCCAGCAGCTTGGCCCCCTTCGGATTGGCCTACAATGAGCAGTTCTTC
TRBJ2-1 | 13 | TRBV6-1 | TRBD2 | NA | CASTSGMRNEQFF | TGTGCCAGCACGAGCGGGATGCGCAATGAGCAGTTCTTC
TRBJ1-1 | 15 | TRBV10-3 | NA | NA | CAISETRSLKAEAFF | TGTGCCATCAGTGAGACTAGAAGTCTGAAGGCTGAAGCTTTCTTT
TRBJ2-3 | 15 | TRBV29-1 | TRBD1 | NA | CSVTRTGLNTDTQYF | TGCAGCGTTACCCGGACAGGTCTCAACACAGATACGCAGTATTTT
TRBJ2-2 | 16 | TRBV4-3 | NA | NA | CASSQGALSNTGELFF | TGCGCCAGCAGCCAAGGAGCACTTTCGAACACCGGGGAGCTGTTTTTT
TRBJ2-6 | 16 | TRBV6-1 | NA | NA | CASSEVGGSGANVLTF | TGTGCCAGCAGTGAAGTTGGGGGCTCTGGGGCCAACGTCCTGACTTTC
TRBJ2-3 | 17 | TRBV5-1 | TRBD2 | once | CASSLGVAGGSTDTQYF | TGCGCCAGCAGCTTGGGTGTAGCGGGAGGTTCGACAGATACGCAGTATTTT
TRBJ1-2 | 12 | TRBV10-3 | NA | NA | CAISEGPYGYTF | TGTGCCATCAGTGAGGGCCCCTATGGCTACACCTTC
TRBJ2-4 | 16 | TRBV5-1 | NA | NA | CASSLDSLLAKNIQYF | TGCGCCAGCAGCTTGGACAGTTTGCTAGCCAAAAACATTCAGTACTTC
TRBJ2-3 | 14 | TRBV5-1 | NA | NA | CASSLGTGGDTQYF | TGCGCCAGCAGCTTGGGGACAGGAGGGGATACGCAGTATTTT
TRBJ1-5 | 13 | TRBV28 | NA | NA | CASSLPGNQPQHF | TGTGCCAGCAGTTTACCAGGGAATCAGCCCCAGCATTTT
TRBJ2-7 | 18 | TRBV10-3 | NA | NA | CAIREGAIGAGRFSEQYF | TGTGCCATCAGGGAGGGTGCGATTGGGGCAGGGAGGTTTAGTGAGCAGTACTTC
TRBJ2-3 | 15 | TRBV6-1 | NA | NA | CASSERWESEDTQYF | TGTGCCAGCAGTGAAAGGTGGGAGTCGGAAGATACGCAGTATTTT
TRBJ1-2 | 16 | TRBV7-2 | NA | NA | CASSLAVSRGGYGYTF | TGTGCCAGCAGCTTAGCCGTGTCTAGGGGCGGCTATGGCTACACCTTC